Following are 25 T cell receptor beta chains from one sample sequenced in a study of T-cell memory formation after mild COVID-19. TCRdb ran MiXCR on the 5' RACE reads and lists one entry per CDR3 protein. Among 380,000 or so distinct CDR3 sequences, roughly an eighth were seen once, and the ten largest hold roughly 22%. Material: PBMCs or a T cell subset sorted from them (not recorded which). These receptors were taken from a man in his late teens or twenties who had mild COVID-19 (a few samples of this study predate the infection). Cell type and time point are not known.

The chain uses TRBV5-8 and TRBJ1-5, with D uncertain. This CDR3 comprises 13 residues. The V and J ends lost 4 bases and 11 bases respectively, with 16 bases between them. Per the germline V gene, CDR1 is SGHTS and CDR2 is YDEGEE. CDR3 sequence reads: CASSLPYDSTQHF. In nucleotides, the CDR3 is TGTGCCAGCAGCCTCCCCTACGACTCAACCCAGCATTTT.

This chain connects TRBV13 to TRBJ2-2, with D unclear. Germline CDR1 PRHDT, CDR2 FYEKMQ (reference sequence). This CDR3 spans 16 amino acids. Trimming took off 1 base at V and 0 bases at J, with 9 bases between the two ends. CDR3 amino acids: CASSLAGYANTGELFF. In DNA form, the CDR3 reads TGTGCCAGCAGCTTAGCTGGGTACGCGAACACCGGGGAGCTGTTTTTT.

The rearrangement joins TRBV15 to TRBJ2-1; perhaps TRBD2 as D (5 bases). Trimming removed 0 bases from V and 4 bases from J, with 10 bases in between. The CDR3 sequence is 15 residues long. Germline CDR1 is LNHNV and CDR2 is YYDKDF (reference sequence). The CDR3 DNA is TGTGCCACCAGCAGAGATGCCGGACTTTACAATGAGCAGTTCTTC. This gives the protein CATSRDAGLYNEQFF.

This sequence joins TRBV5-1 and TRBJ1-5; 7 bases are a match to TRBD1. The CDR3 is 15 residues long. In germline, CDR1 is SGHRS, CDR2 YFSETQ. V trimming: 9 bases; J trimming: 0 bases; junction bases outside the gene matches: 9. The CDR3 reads CATQTGQSSNQPQHF. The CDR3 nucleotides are TGCGCCACCCAGACGGGACAGTCTAGCAATCAGCCCCAGCATTTT.

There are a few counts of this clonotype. The CDR3 DNA sequence: TGTGCCAGCAGCCAAGGGTTTGGGGTAACTGAAGCTTTCTTT. Its translation is CASSQGFGVTEAFF. V is TRBV4-2 and J is TRBJ1-1; D remains unclear. Germline V gene data show CDR1 as LGHNA and CDR2 as YNFKEQ. The germline V and J ends were trimmed by 1 base and 5 bases, with 11 bases remaining between them. This CDR3 has 14 amino acids.

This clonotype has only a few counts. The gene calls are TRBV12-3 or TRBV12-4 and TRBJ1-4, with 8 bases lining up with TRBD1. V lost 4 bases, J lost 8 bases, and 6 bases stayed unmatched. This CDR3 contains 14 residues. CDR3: CASSSRGPGEKLFF. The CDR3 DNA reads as TGTGCCAGCAGTTCCAGGGGGCCTGGGGAAAAACTGTTTTTT.

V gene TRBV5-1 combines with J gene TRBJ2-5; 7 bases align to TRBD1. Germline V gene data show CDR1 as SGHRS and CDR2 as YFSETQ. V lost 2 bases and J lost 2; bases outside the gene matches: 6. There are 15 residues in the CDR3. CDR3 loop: CASSFLGQSQETQYF. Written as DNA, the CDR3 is TGCGCCAGCAGCTTCCTGGGACAGTCTCAAGAGACCCAGTACTTC.

The CDR3 spells CASSQEIGAYEQYF. Written as DNA, the CDR3 is TGTGCCAGCAGCCAAGAGATAGGGGCCTACGAGCAGTACTTC. The chain is built from TRBV4-2 and TRBJ2-7; D perhaps matches TRBD1 (5 bases). The germline V gene encodes CDR1 LGHNA and CDR2 YNFKEQ. V shed 0 bases and J shed 2 bases, with 8 bases lying between them. The CDR3 extends over 14 amino acids.

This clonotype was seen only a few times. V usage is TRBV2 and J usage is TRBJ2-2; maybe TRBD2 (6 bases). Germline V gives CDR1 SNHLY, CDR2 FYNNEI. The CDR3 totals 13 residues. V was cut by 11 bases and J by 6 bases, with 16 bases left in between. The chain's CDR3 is CAVGDWSPGELFF. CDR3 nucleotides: TGTGCCGTAGGGGACTGGTCCCCCGGGGAGCTGTTTTTT.

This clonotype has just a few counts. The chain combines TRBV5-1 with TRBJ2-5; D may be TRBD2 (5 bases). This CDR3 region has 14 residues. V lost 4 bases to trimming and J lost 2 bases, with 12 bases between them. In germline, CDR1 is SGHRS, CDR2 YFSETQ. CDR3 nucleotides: TGCGCCAGCAGCCTGACCCCGGGACAAGAGACCCAGTACTTC. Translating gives CASSLTPGQETQYF.

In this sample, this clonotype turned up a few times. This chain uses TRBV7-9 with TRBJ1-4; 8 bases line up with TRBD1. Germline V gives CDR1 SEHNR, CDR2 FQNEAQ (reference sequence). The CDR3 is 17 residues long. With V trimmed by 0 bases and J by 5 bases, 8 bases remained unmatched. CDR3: CASSLAATGVPNEKLFF. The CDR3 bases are TGTGCCAGCAGCTTAGCGGCGACAGGGGTACCGAATGAAAAACTGTTTTTT.

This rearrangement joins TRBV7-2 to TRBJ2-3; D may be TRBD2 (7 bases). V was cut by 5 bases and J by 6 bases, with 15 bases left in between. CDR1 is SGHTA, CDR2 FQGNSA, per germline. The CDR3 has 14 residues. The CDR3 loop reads CASSTPGGMDTQYF. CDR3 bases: TGTGCCAGCAGCACCCCGGGGGGCATGGATACGCAGTATTTT.

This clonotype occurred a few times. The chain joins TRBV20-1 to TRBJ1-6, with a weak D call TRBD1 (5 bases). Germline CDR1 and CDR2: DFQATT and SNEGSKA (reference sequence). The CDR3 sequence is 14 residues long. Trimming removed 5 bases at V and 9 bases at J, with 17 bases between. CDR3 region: CSAVRQPGGSPLHF. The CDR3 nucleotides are TGCAGTGCTGTTAGACAGCCCGGGGGTTCACCCCTCCACTTT.

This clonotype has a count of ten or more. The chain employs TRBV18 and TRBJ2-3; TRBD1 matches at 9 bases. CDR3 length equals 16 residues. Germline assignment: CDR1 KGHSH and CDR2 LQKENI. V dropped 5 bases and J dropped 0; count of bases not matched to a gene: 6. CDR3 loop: CASSAQGADSTDTQYF. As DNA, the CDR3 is TGTGCCAGCTCAGCACAGGGGGCGGATAGCACAGATACGCAGTATTTT.

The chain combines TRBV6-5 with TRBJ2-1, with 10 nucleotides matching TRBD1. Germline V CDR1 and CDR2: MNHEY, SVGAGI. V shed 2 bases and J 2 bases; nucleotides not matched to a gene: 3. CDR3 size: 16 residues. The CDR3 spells CASSYGGQGTYNEQFF. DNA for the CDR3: TGTGCCAGCAGTTACGGGGGACAGGGGACCTACAATGAGCAGTTCTTC.

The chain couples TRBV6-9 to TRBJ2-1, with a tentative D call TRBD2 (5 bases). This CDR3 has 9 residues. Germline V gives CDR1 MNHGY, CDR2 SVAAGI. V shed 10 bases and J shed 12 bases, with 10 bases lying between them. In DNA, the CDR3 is TGTGCCAATAAGACTATGCAGTTCTTC. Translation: CANKTMQFF.

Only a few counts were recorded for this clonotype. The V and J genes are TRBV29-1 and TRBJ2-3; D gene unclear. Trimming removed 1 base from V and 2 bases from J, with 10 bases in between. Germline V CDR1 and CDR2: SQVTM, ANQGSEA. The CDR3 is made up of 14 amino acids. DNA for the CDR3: TGCAGCGTTGAAGGCCAGAAACTCACAGATACGCAGTATTTT. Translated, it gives CSVEGQKLTDTQYF.

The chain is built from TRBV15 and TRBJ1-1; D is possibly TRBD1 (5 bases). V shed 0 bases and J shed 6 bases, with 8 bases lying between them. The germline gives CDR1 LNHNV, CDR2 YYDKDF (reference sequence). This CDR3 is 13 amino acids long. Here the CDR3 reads CATSRDQGAEAFF. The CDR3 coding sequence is TGTGCCACCAGCAGAGATCAGGGCGCTGAAGCTTTCTTT.

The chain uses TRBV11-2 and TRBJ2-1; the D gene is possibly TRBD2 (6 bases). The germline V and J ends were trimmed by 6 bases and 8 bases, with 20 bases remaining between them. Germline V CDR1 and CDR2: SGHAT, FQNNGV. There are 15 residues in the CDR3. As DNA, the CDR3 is TGTGCCAGCAGTCCCCGCCGGGGGATCAGGTATGAGCAGTTCTTC. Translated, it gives CASSPRRGIRYEQFF.

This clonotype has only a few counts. The CDR3 loop reads CASSLGVSAFF. The CDR3 DNA sequence: TGTGCCAGCAGCCTGGGGGTATCAGCTTTCTTT. This chain links TRBV7-9 with TRBJ1-1, with a tentative D call TRBD1 (5 bases). Trimming cost V 5 bases and J 10 bases, with 11 bases left between them. The CDR3 has 11 residues. Germline CDR1 and CDR2: SEHNR and FQNEAQ (reference sequence). Based on the CDR3 plus reference TRBV7-9 and TRBJ1-1, the full variable domain is DTGVSQNPRHKITKRGQNVTFRCDPISEHNRLYWYRQTLGQGPEFLTYFQNEAQLEKSRLLSDRFSAERPKGSFSTLEIQRTEQGDSAMYLCASSLGVSAFFGQGTRLTVV.

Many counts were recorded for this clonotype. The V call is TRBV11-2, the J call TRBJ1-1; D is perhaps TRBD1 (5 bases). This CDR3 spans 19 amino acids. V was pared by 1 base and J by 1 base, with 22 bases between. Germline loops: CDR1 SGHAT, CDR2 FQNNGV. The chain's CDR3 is CASSLVPARGRLKNTEAFF. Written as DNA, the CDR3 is TGTGCCAGCAGCTTAGTTCCCGCGCGGGGACGGTTAAAGAACACTGAAGCTTTCTTT. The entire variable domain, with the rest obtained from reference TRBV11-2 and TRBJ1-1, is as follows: EAGVAQSPRYKIIEKRQSVAFWCNPISGHATLYWYQQILGQGPKLLIQFQNNGVVDDSQLPKDRFSAERLKGVDSTLKIQPAKLEDSAVYLCASSLVPARGRLKNTEAFFGQGTRLTVV.

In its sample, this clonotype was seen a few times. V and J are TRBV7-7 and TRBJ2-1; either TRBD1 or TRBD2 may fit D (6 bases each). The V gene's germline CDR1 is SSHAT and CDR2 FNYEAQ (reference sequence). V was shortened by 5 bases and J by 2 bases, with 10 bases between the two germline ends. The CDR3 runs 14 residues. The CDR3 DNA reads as TGTGCCAGCAGCGCTGGGGGGCCCTACAATGAGCAGTTCTTC. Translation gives CASSAGGPYNEQFF.

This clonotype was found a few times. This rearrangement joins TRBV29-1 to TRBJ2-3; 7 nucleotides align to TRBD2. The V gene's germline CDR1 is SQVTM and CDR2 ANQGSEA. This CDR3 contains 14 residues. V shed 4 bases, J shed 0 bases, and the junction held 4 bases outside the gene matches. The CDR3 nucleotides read TGCAGCGTTGTGCCTAGCGGAAGCACAGATACGCAGTATTTT. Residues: CSVVPSGSTDTQYF.

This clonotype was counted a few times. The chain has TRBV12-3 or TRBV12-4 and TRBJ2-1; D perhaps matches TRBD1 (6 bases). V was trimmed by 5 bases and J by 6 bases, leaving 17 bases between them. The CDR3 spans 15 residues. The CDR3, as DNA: TGTGCCAGCAGTCTTGCCCCTACAGGGACCAATGAGCAGTTCTTC. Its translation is CASSLAPTGTNEQFF.

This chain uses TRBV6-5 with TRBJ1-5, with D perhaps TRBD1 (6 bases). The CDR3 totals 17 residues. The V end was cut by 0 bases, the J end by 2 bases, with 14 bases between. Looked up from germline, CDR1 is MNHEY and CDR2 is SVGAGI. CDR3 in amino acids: CASSYSASGAGNQPQHF. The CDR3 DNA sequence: TGTGCCAGCAGTTACTCGGCCTCAGGGGCAGGCAATCAGCCCCAGCATTTT.